This TCR beta chain was identified in a study of blood T cell repertoires in COVID-19. Germline V gene lookup returns CDR1 LGHDT and CDR2 YNNKEL (reference sequence). The length of the CDR3 is 18 residues. Trimming removed 3 bases from V and 2 bases from J, with 20 bases in between. This clone was seen once. The assay was immunoSEQ multiplex PCR, and TCRdb's table has in-frame clones only and misses some. The sample has around 150,000 clones, roughly 86% seen once. The TCR was taken from a woman aged 60-75 years who had recovered from COVID-19. The rearrangement links TRBV3-1 (or the pseudogene TRBV3-2) to TRBJ1-3; tentative D call: TRBD1 (6 bases). Sequences were obtained from peripheral blood. CDR3 sequence reads: CASSQIQGSARAGNTIYF. The CDR3 DNA sequence: TGTGCCAGCAGCCAGATACAGGGTAGTGCTAGGGCTGGAAACACCATATATTTT.